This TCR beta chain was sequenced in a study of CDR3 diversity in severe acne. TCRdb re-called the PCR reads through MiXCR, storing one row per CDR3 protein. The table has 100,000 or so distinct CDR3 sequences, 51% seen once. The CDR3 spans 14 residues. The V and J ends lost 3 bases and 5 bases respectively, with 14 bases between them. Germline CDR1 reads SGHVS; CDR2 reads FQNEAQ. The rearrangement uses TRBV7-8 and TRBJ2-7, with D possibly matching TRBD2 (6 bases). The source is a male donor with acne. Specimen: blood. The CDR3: CASSLTRVVDEQYF. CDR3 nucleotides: TGTGCCAGCAGCTTGACTAGGGTCGTCGACGAGCAGTACTTC. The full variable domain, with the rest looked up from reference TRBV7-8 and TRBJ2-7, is GAGVSQSPRYKVAKRGQDVALRCDPISGHVSLFWYQQALGQGPEFLTYFQNEAQLDKSGLPSDRFFAERPEGSVSTLKIQRTQQEDSAVYLCASSLTRVVDEQYFGPGTRLTVT.